These 28 T cell receptor beta chains originate from one sample sequenced in a study of shared clonotypes between healthy human individuals. Method: immunoSEQ multiplex PCR; TCRdb's copy keeps in-frame clones and lacks some. The table records around 510,000 clones, roughly 95% of them present only once. The material sequenced was naive CD4+ T cells sorted from blood. Subset denoted: CD45RA+ positively selected. The receptor source for this set is a woman between 25 and 40 years old in good health.

This chain joins TRBV4-1 and TRBJ1-3, with D hard to call. This CDR3 has 15 amino acids. V gave up 1 base and J gave up 0 bases, with 7 bases separating them. The V gene's germline CDR1 is MGHRA and CDR2 YSYEKL. CDR3 amino acids: CASSQAPNSGNTIYF. The CDR3 bases are TGCGCCAGCAGCCAAGCCCCCAACTCTGGAAACACCATATATTTT.

A remark on this clone: At the DNA level, this CDR3 is encoded by other sequences in the same sample as well. The V and J genes are TRBV7-9 and TRBJ2-2; the D is unclear. This CDR3 is 12 amino acids long. Trimming took 1 base from V and 7 from J, leaving 4 bases between them. Germline V CDR1 and CDR2: SEHNR, FQNEAQ (reference sequence). CDR3 in DNA: TGTGCCAGCAGCTTAGAAGTCGGGGAGCTGTTTTTT. It codes for CASSLEVGELFF.

The genes are TRBV19 and TRBJ2-5, with 8 bases lining up with TRBD1. CDR1 and CDR2 from the germline V gene are LNHDA and SQIVND (reference sequence). V lost 10 bases and J lost 4; bases outside the gene matches: 5. This CDR3 is 12 amino acids long. CDR3 amino acids: CATRGRRETQYF. The CDR3 DNA is TGTGCCACCAGGGGGCGAAGAGAGACCCAGTACTTC.

The CDR3 sequence: CATSRDRGVGTEAFF. CDR3 bases: TGTGCCACCAGCAGAGATCGGGGGGTGGGCACTGAAGCTTTCTTT. The chain couples TRBV15 to TRBJ1-1, with D tentatively TRBD1 (5 bases). Between the trimmed V and J ends, which lost 0 bases and 4 bases, there was a span of 12 bases. The CDR3 loop spans 15 amino acids. CDR1 and CDR2 (germline): LNHNV, YYDKDF (reference sequence).

The chain combines TRBV10-2 with TRBJ1-1; D is unclear. V shed 6 bases and J shed 0 bases, with 5 bases lying between them. This CDR3 has 12 residues. CDR1 is WSHSY, CDR2 SAAADI, per germline. CDR3 in DNA: TGCGCCAGCAGGGCCTTGAACACTGAAGCTTTCTTT. Protein sequence: CASRALNTEAFF.

The CDR3 DNA sequence: TGTGCCAGCAGCTCGGATGGACTGAACACCGGGGAGCTGTTTTTT. Translating it yields CASSSDGLNTGELFF. The chain carries TRBV5-5 and TRBJ2-2; D is possibly TRBD2 (5 bases). From germline, CDR1 is SGHKS and CDR2 YYEKEE (reference sequence). The V and J ends lost 3 bases and 1 base respectively, with 10 bases between them. The CDR3 spans 15 residues.

The gene calls are TRBV30 and TRBJ1-3, with D possibly matching TRBD1 (6 bases). This CDR3 has 13 residues. The V gene's germline CDR1 is GTSNPN and CDR2 SVGIG (reference sequence). The V gene lost 8 bases and the J gene lost 1 base, with 12 bases spanning the gap. CDR3 sequence: CAADRTSGNTIYF. CDR3 DNA sequence: TGTGCCGCCGACAGGACTTCTGGAAACACCATATATTTT.

The genes are TRBV6-5 and TRBJ1-1; the D is unclear. Germline V gene sequence: CDR1 MNHEY, CDR2 SVGAGI. CDR3 length equals 15 residues. The V end was cut by 0 bases, the J end by 4 bases, with 12 bases between. The CDR3 coding sequence is TGTGCCAGCAGTTACTCGAATGCGGGAATCACTGAAGCTTTCTTT. Residues: CASSYSNAGITEAFF.

The CDR3 spells CASSPRGRGLPEAFF. The CDR3 DNA reads as TGTGCCAGCAGCCCTAGAGGTAGGGGGCTGCCTGAAGCTTTCTTT. This chain links TRBV5-8 with TRBJ1-1; TRBD1 agrees at 7 bases. The germline gives CDR1 SGHTS, CDR2 YDEGEE. The CDR3 extends over 15 amino acids. The ends lost 4 bases at V and 6 bases at J; junction bases unmatched: 12.

This chain uses TRBV11-2 with TRBJ2-2; 8 nucleotides agree with TRBD2. J lost 5 bases, V lost 1 base, and 3 bases had no gene match. Per the germline V gene, CDR1 is SGHAT and CDR2 is FQNNGV. The CDR3 totals 15 residues. CDR3 in amino acids: CASSLVAGGTGELFF. CDR3 DNA sequence: TGTGCCAGCAGCTTAGTCGCGGGAGGAACCGGGGAGCTGTTTTTT.

The chain joins TRBV10-3 to TRBJ1-1; 12 nucleotides align to TRBD1. The V segment lost 9 bases and the J segment 5 bases; nucleotides outside the gene matches: 7. The length of the CDR3 is 14 residues. The germline gives CDR1 ENHRY, CDR2 SYGVKD. The CDR3 DNA is TGTGCCATAGGACCGGGACAGGGGGCAACTGAAGCTTTCTTT. This codes for CAIGPGQGATEAFF.

The chain couples TRBV7-9 to TRBJ1-1; D is unclear. The germline V gene encodes CDR1 SEHNR and CDR2 FQNEAQ (reference sequence). The ends were cut back, 6 bases at V and 1 base at J, with 15 bases in the middle. The CDR3 has 15 residues. The CDR3, as DNA: TGTGCCAGCAGGCCCTTCGACACGCCGAACACTGAAGCTTTCTTT. Amino acids: CASRPFDTPNTEAFF.

The chain uses TRBV27 and TRBJ2-7, with 12 bases lining up with TRBD2. The V segment lost 6 bases and the J segment 5 bases; nucleotides outside the gene matches: 8. This CDR3 contains 15 residues. CDR1 is MNHEY, CDR2 SMNVEV, per germline (reference sequence). This CDR3 reads CASSPSGRARHEQYF. The CDR3, as DNA: TGTGCCAGCAGCCCTAGCGGGAGGGCCAGACACGAGCAGTACTTC.

The V gene is TRBV10-3, the J gene TRBJ2-3, with 7 bases aligning to TRBD1. Germline V gives CDR1 ENHRY, CDR2 SYGVKD. V shed 6 bases, J shed 3 bases, and the junction held 3 bases outside the gene matches. This CDR3 is 13 amino acids long. CDR3 bases: TGTGCCATCAGCGAGGGACAGACAGATACGCAGTATTTT. Translating it yields CAISEGQTDTQYF.

The count of this clone is one. The chain recombines TRBV6-6 with TRBJ2-2, with D possibly TRBD2 on 6 matching bases. Germline V gene lookup returns CDR1 MNHNY and CDR2 SVGAGI (reference sequence). The CDR3 covers 13 residues. Between the trimmed V and J ends, which lost 6 bases and 7 bases, there was a span of 12 bases. CDR3 loop: CASREGVGGELFF. CDR3 DNA sequence: TGTGCCAGCAGGGAGGGAGTGGGCGGGGAGCTGTTTTTT.

This chain connects TRBV11-3 to TRBJ2-3, with D uncertain. Germline CDR1 SGHNT, CDR2 YENEEA. The germline V and J ends were trimmed by 3 bases and 2 bases, with 9 bases remaining between them. The CDR3 covers 14 residues. The CDR3 region has the DNA TGTGCCAGCAGCTTTAGAGAAACCACAGATACGCAGTATTTT. Protein sequence: CASSFRETTDTQYF.

This chain links TRBV19 with TRBJ2-2; TRBD2 matches 8 bases. Germline loops: CDR1 LNHDA, CDR2 SQIVND (reference sequence). The CDR3 loop spans 19 amino acids. After removal of 2 bases from V and 7 bases from J, the junction contained 18 bases not matched to a gene. The CDR3 protein is CASSITLSGSGSGHGELFF. The CDR3 region has the DNA TGTGCCAGTAGTATAACGTTATCGGGGAGCGGGAGCGGTCACGGGGAGCTGTTTTTT.

The V gene is TRBV29-1, the J gene TRBJ2-5, with 12 bases identical to TRBD2. The J call may be wrong; the DNA end is better matched by TRBJ2-7. This CDR3 has 15 amino acids. Germline CDR1 is SQVTM and CDR2 is ANQGSEA. The CDR3 protein is CSVESLAGGLSEQYF. The CDR3 nucleotides are TGCAGCGTTGAATCTCTAGCGGGAGGGCTGTCCGAGCAGTACTTC.

This clone was recorded a few times. The genes are TRBV19 and TRBJ1-5; TRBD1 might be the D (6 bases). The CDR3 has 16 amino acids. CDR1 and CDR2 (germline): LNHDA, SQIVND (reference sequence). Deletions cut 5 bases from V and 3 bases from J, with 17 bases between. CDR3 loop: CASSPTGRGNNQPQHF. CDR3 bases: TGTGCCAGTAGTCCCACAGGGAGGGGGAACAATCAGCCCCAGCATTTT.

The chain carries TRBV11-2 and TRBJ2-3; 9 bases line up with TRBD2. The trim removed 1 base at V and 10 bases at J, leaving 9 bases unmatched. The germline V gene encodes CDR1 SGHAT and CDR2 FQNNGV. The CDR3 spans 15 residues. The CDR3 nucleotides are TGTGCCAGCAGCTTAGCGGCGGGAGGGGGCCTCGCGCAGTATTTT. Its translation is CASSLAAGGGLAQYF.

This chain links TRBV6-4 with TRBJ2-2, with 10 positions matching TRBD1. Germline trimming cut 6 bases from V and 1 base from J; bases unmatched to any gene: 2. This CDR3 spans 15 amino acids. Per the germline V gene, CDR1 is MRHNA and CDR2 is SNTAGT. CDR3 in DNA: TGTGCCAGCAGAGGACAGGGGGGGAACACCGGGGAGCTGTTTTTT. It encodes CASRGQGGNTGELFF.

Concerning this clone itself: The same CDR3 is also encoded by other DNA sequences in this sample. The chain carries TRBV18 and TRBJ1-1, with D tentatively TRBD1 (5 bases). Trimming shortened V by 3 bases and J by 1 base, and 12 bases separated the two germline ends. The CDR3 spans 15 residues. In germline, CDR1 is KGHSH, CDR2 LQKENI. The CDR3 DNA sequence: TGTGCCAGCTCACCTCGGACGGGGGAGAACACTGAAGCTTTCTTT. This encodes CASSPRTGENTEAFF.

This chain connects TRBV5-1 to TRBJ1-1; possible D gene TRBD1, 5 bases. V dropped 2 bases and J dropped 6 bases, with 20 bases sitting between them. Germline loops: CDR1 SGHRS, CDR2 YFSETQ. The CDR3 loop spans 16 amino acids. The CDR3 is CASSFADSHWGAEAFF. The CDR3 DNA follows: TGCGCCAGCAGCTTTGCCGACTCCCATTGGGGCGCTGAAGCTTTCTTT.

The rearrangement uses TRBV10-3 and TRBJ2-2; 9 bases are a match to TRBD2. V lost 11 bases to trimming and J lost 7 bases; unmatched junction nucleotides: 17. CDR3 length: 16 amino acids. Germline V gives CDR1 ENHRY, CDR2 SYGVKD. This CDR3 reads CASSGELAGVGGELFF. CDR3 nucleotides: TGTGCCTCCAGCGGGGAACTAGCGGGCGTCGGCGGGGAGCTGTTTTTT.

This sequence joins TRBV28 and TRBJ2-7, with 11 bases that match TRBD2. Germline V gene lookup returns CDR1 MDHEN and CDR2 SYDVKM. Trimming cost V 7 bases and J 0 bases; bases outside gene matches: 5. This CDR3 spans 15 amino acids. CDR3 sequence reads: CASIIGTSGSYEQYF. CDR3 coding DNA: TGTGCCAGCATAATCGGGACTAGCGGCTCCTACGAGCAGTACTTC.

Here the CDR3 reads CASSRTGWGQPQHF. Here the CDR3 DNA reads TGTGCCAGCAGCCGGACAGGGTGGGGTCAGCCCCAGCATTTT. This chain links TRBV11-2 with TRBJ1-5, with 8 bases fitting TRBD1. V shed 5 bases and J 6 bases; nucleotides not matched to a gene: 6. CDR1 SGHAT and CDR2 FQNNGV come from the germline V gene. The CDR3 has 14 residues.

This chain joins TRBV11-2 and TRBJ2-7, with D perhaps being TRBD1 or TRBD2 (6 bases each). Looked up from germline, CDR1 is SGHAT and CDR2 is FQNNGV. The CDR3 is made up of 14 amino acids. The V end was cut by 5 bases, the J end by 6 bases, with 17 bases between. The CDR3 bases are TGTGCCAGCAGCCCCTCCGGGGGCCCGGGCGAGCAGTACTTC. Translated: CASSPSGGPGEQYF.

This clone was detected only a few times. V usage is TRBV18 and J usage is TRBJ1-4; 7 bases are a match to TRBD1. J gave up 4 bases and V 6 bases, and 11 bases lay outside the gene matches. CDR1 KGHSH and CDR2 LQKENI come from the germline V gene. The CDR3 totals 16 residues. Written as DNA, the CDR3 is TGTGCCAGCTCCCGGGAGGAAGGGGGCGTTAATGAAAAACTGTTTTTT. Protein sequence: CASSREEGGVNEKLFF. Together with reference TRBV18 and TRBJ1-4, the CDR3 gives the full variable domain: NAGVMQNPRHLVRRRGQEARLRCSPMKGHSHVYWYRQLPEEGLKFMVYLQKENIIDESGMPKERFSAEFPKEGPSILRIQQVVRGDSAAYFCASSREEGGVNEKLFFGSGTQLSVL.